This T cell receptor beta chain was captured in a study of blood T cell repertoires in COVID-19. The wider study: Specimens from acute and convalescent COVID-19 originated in the United States, Italy and Spain.

The assay was immunoSEQ multiplex PCR, and TCRdb's table has in-frame clones only and misses some. The table has around 140,000 clones, 81% seen once. Per the germline V gene, CDR1 is MDHEN and CDR2 is SYDVKM. Trimming removed 8 bases from V and 1 base from J, with 3 bases in between. This CDR3 has 11 amino acids. The genes are TRBV28 and TRBJ1-3; D not resolved. The sequencing input was peripheral blood. This sequence was found in a woman aged 55-69 years with active or convalescent COVID-19. CDR3 region: CASASGNTIYF. CDR3 DNA: TGTGCCAGCGCGTCTGGAAACACCATATATTTT.